The 26 T cell receptor beta chains in this list originate from one sample, sequenced in a study of T cell responses to AZD1222 COVID-19 vaccine. The repertoire was sequenced with immunoSEQ multiplex PCR; TCRdb's copy has only in-frame clones and lacks some. The table records approximately 130,000 clones, 85% to 90% of them present only once. This specimen was peripheral blood, taken on day 0 of AZD1222 vaccination. The source of these receptors is an adult in good health.

The rearrangement joins TRBV7-9 to TRBJ2-5; 13 nucleotides agree with TRBD2. V trimming: 5 bases; J trimming: 1 base; junction bases outside the gene matches: 4. The CDR3 covers 16 residues. The germline V gene has CDR1 SEHNR and CDR2 FQNEAQ (reference sequence). CDR3 in DNA: TGTGCCAGCAGCCAGACTAGCGGGGGGAGCCAAGAGACCCAGTACTTC. It translates to CASSQTSGGSQETQYF. The variable domain in full, completed from reference TRBV7-9 and TRBJ2-5, reads DTGVSQNPRHKITKRGQNVTFRCDPISEHNRLYWYRQTLGQGPEFLTYFQNEAQLEKSRLLSDRFSAERPKGSFSTLEIQRTEQGDSAMYLCASSQTSGGSQETQYFGPGTRLLVL.

The J gene is TRBJ1-2, the V gene TRBV19, with D possibly matching TRBD1 (6 bases). In germline, CDR1 is LNHDA, CDR2 SQIVND (reference sequence). The CDR3 is made up of 14 amino acids. V lost 6 bases, J lost 6 bases, and 17 bases lay in between. The CDR3 nucleotides read TGTGCCAGTAGCCAAATACAGGGAGCCCATGGCTACACCTTC. This gives the protein CASSQIQGAHGYTF.

This chain joins TRBV7-3 and TRBJ2-6; 8 nucleotides line up with TRBD1. Germline loops: CDR1 SGHTA, CDR2 FQGTGA. The V gene end was trimmed by 4 bases and the J gene end by 0 bases; junction bases not matched to a gene: 17. The CDR3 is 21 amino acids. The DNA for the CDR3 is TGTGCCAGCAGCTATAGAAGGACAGGGACATCACAAACCTCTGGGGCCAACGTCCTGACTTTC. This encodes CASSYRRTGTSQTSGANVLTF.

The chain combines TRBV6-5 with TRBJ1-4, with D perhaps TRBD1 (6 bases). This CDR3 comprises 15 residues. V was pared by 6 bases and J by 3 bases, with 14 bases between. The V gene's germline CDR1 is MNHEY and CDR2 SVGAGI. The CDR3 DNA reads as TGTGCCAGCAGAGGTGGACAGCTTGCTAATGAAAAACTGTTTTTT. Translation gives CASRGGQLANEKLFF.

This clone was observed a single time. The rearrangement links TRBV4-1 to TRBJ2-2; 14 nucleotides line up with TRBD2. This CDR3 comprises 16 residues. J was trimmed by 7 bases and V by 4 bases; bases with no gene match: 5. The germline V gene encodes CDR1 MGHRA and CDR2 YSYEKL. Here the CDR3 DNA reads TGCGCCAGCAGCCTAGGACTAGCGGGGGGCCTCGGGGAGCTGTTTTTT. It encodes CASSLGLAGGLGELFF.

This clone was detected a few times. The rearrangement joins TRBV9 to TRBJ2-6; either TRBD1 or TRBD2 may supply D (6 bases each). V shed 3 bases and J shed 4 bases, with 11 bases lying between them. This CDR3 spans 15 amino acids. Germline assignment: CDR1 SGDLS and CDR2 YYNGEE. Here the CDR3 reads CASSATGRGANVLTF. CDR3 sequence (DNA): TGTGCCAGCAGCGCCACAGGGAGGGGGGCCAACGTCCTGACTTTC. Variable domain in full (rest from reference TRBV9 and TRBJ2-6): DSGVTQTPKHLITATGQRVTLRCSPRSGDLSVYWYQQSLDQGLQFLIQYYNGEERAKGNILERFSAQQFPDLHSELNLSSLELGDSALYFCASSATGRGANVLTFGAGSRLTVL.

The chain is built from TRBV6-2 or TRBV6-3 and TRBJ1-5, with D perhaps matching TRBD1 (6 bases). Germline lookup yields CDR1 MNHEY and CDR2 SVGEGT. The CDR3 spans 14 residues. The V gene lost 5 bases and the J gene lost 7 bases, with 15 bases spanning the gap. The CDR3 spells CASSHTGFGQPQHF. The CDR3 coding sequence is TGTGCCAGCAGTCATACAGGGTTCGGCCAGCCCCAGCATTTT.

This clone was detected once. The chain has TRBV4-3 and TRBJ2-7; a weak D match, TRBD1 (7 bases). This CDR3 comprises 15 residues. Trimming cost V 0 bases and J 2 bases, with 11 bases left between them. CDR1 is LGHNA and CDR2 is YSLEER in the germline V gene. The CDR3 is CASSQDGGTAYEQYF. In nucleotides, the CDR3 is TGCGCCAGCAGCCAAGATGGGGGGACAGCCTACGAGCAGTACTTC.

Here the CDR3 reads CASSGTAQETQYF. The CDR3 DNA reads TGTGCCAGCAGTGGGACAGCTCAAGAGACCCAGTACTTC. This chain connects TRBV2 to TRBJ2-5; D may be TRBD1 (6 bases). This CDR3 comprises 13 residues. V was trimmed by 4 bases and J by 2 bases, leaving 8 bases between them. From germline, CDR1 is SNHLY and CDR2 FYNNEI.

V and J are TRBV21-1 and TRBJ2-3; TRBD2 is the table's D call, not checked against the DNA. TRBV21-1 counts as a pseudogene. This CDR3 contains 19 residues. The CDR3 reads CASSKDGVASGRCRDTQYF. The CDR3 coding sequence is TGTGCCAGCAGCAAAGACGGAGTTGCTAGCGGGAGATGTAGAGATACGCAGTATTTT.

The gene calls are TRBV9 and TRBJ1-6; TRBD1 might be the D (5 bases). The CDR3 covers 15 residues. Looked up from germline, CDR1 is SGDLS and CDR2 is YYNGEE. Between the trimmed V and J ends, which lost 3 bases and 6 bases, there was a span of 13 bases. The CDR3 bases are TGTGCCAGCAGCGCAACGGGACTGATTAATTCACCCCTCCACTTT. Its translation: CASSATGLINSPLHF.

This chain uses TRBV6-1 with TRBJ1-3, with a weak D call TRBD1 (6 bases). Germline CDR1 reads MNHNS; CDR2 reads SASEGT. Trimming pared 3 bases from V and 3 bases from J, leaving 9 bases between. CDR3 length: 14 residues. The CDR3 loop reads CASSEGAGGNTIYF. The CDR3 nucleotides are TGTGCCAGCAGTGAGGGGGCCGGTGGAAACACCATATATTTT.

This chain uses TRBV6-6 with TRBJ2-7; unclear D gene. There are 13 residues in the CDR3. Germline V gene lookup returns CDR1 MNHNY and CDR2 SVGAGI (reference sequence). With 7 bases removed from V and 3 bases from J, the gap between germline ends came to 13 bases. The CDR3 loop reads CASNRTPGYEQYF. The CDR3 DNA reads TGTGCCAGCAATCGTACCCCGGGCTACGAGCAGTACTTC.

The chain recombines TRBV2 with TRBJ2-1; 9 nucleotides line up with TRBD2. Germline assignment: CDR1 SNHLY and CDR2 FYNNEI. This CDR3 comprises 15 residues. V dropped 3 bases and J dropped 3; count of bases not matched to a gene: 3. CDR3 in amino acids: CASSEREGLYNEQFF. CDR3 bases: TGTGCCAGCAGTGAGCGGGAGGGCCTCTACAATGAGCAGTTCTTC.

V and J are TRBV27 and TRBJ2-7, with D possibly called TRBD1 or TRBD2 (7 bases each). CDR3 size: 14 residues. Germline lookup yields CDR1 MNHEY and CDR2 SMNVEV (reference sequence). V lost 6 bases to trimming and J lost 3 bases, with 15 bases between them. CDR3 nucleotides: TGTGCCAGCAGAGGGGGGGACAGATACTACGAGCAGTACTTC. Protein: CASRGGDRYYEQYF.

The CDR3 DNA reads as TGTGCCAGCAGCGCAGCGGGGCAGGGCCCCCCTCTCCAAGAGACCCAGTACTTC. Its protein is CASSAAGQGPPLQETQYF. V and J are TRBV7-2 and TRBJ2-5; 7 bases align to TRBD2. Germline V gene data show CDR1 as SGHTA and CDR2 as FQGNSA. The CDR3 consists of 18 residues. J was trimmed by 1 base and V by 5 bases; bases with no gene match: 16.

V is TRBV7-9 and J is TRBJ1-1; D is possibly TRBD1 (6 bases). Germline V gives CDR1 SEHNR, CDR2 FQNEAQ (reference sequence). The CDR3 totals 14 residues. V lost 6 bases to trimming and J lost 6 bases, with 17 bases between them. CDR3 in DNA: TGTGCCAGCAGTTCCGGACGGAGGGGGGCTGAAGCTTTCTTT. It specifies CASSSGRRGAEAFF.

The V and J genes are TRBV3-1 (or the pseudogene TRBV3-2) and TRBJ1-3, with 9 bases matching TRBD1. V dropped 4 bases and J dropped 4; count of bases not matched to a gene: 8. This CDR3 is 16 amino acids long. Germline V CDR1 and CDR2: LGHDT, YNNKEL (reference sequence). The CDR3 is CASSPSGTGPGNTIYF. The DNA of the CDR3 is TGTGCCAGCAGCCCCTCCGGGACAGGGCCCGGAAACACCATATATTTT.

The chain links TRBV19 to TRBJ1-2; D is perhaps TRBD1 (5 bases). This CDR3 has 15 residues. The germline V gene has CDR1 LNHDA and CDR2 SQIVND (reference sequence). Trimming pared 7 bases from V and 3 bases from J, leaving 18 bases between. The CDR3 DNA reads TGTGCCAGTAACCCCGACGCAGGGACCTACTATGGCTACACCTTC. Translation gives CASNPDAGTYYGYTF.

V gene TRBV5-1 combines with J gene TRBJ2-2, with TRBD1 matching 10 bases. Germline V CDR1 and CDR2: SGHRS, YFSETQ. J was trimmed by 6 bases and V by 4 bases; bases with no gene match: 6. The length of the CDR3 is 15 residues. The CDR3 here is CASSPDRGDAGELFF. DNA of the CDR3: TGCGCCAGCAGCCCGGACAGGGGGGATGCCGGGGAGCTGTTTTTT.

V gene TRBV19 combines with J gene TRBJ2-3, with 10 bases that match TRBD2. The CDR3 sequence is 12 residues long. Germline CDR1 LNHDA, CDR2 SQIVND (reference sequence). The V segment lost 5 bases and the J segment 10 bases; nucleotides outside the gene matches: 3. The chain's CDR3 is CASSLSGGAQYF. DNA of the CDR3: TGTGCCAGTAGTTTAAGCGGGGGGGCGCAGTATTTT.

The chain couples TRBV11-2 to TRBJ1-1; 9 nucleotides line up with TRBD1. V shed 5 bases and J 3 bases; nucleotides not matched to a gene: 7. Germline V gene sequence: CDR1 SGHAT, CDR2 FQNNGV. The CDR3 length is 15 residues. The CDR3 DNA sequence: TGTGCCAGCAGCCCAATACAGGGGGCGGACACTGAAGCTTTCTTT. It translates to CASSPIQGADTEAFF.

This clone was detected once. The chain combines TRBV5-6 with TRBJ1-2; D is uncertain. V lost 2 bases to trimming and J lost 10 bases, with 12 bases between them. The germline CDR1 and CDR2 sequences are SGHDT and YYEEEE. This CDR3 region has 12 residues. The CDR3 region has the DNA TGTGCCAGCAGCTTCCGTTTCGCCCTCTACACCTTC. It yields the protein CASSFRFALYTF.

The count of this clone is one. The chain uses TRBV5-4 and TRBJ2-3; possible D gene TRBD2, 6 bases. The V and J ends lost 5 bases and 0 bases respectively, with 16 bases between them. The germline V gene has CDR1 SGHNT and CDR2 YYREEE (reference sequence). This CDR3 is 16 amino acids long. CDR3 sequence (DNA): TGTGCCAGCAGGAGGAGGGACGCCCCTAGCACAGATACGCAGTATTTT. Translation gives CASRRRDAPSTDTQYF.

J is TRBJ2-3 and V is TRBV29-1; 9 bases agree with TRBD2. CDR3 size: 16 residues. The J segment lost 6 bases and the V segment lost 0 bases, leaving 10 bases of the junction unmatched. Looked up from germline, CDR1 is SQVTM and CDR2 is ANQGSEA. The CDR3 DNA follows: TGCAGCGTTGAAGATACGGCGGGGGGGCATCGTGATACGCAGTATTTT. Amino acids: CSVEDTAGGHRDTQYF.

V is TRBV7-2 and J is TRBJ1-4; D ambiguous. The CDR3 spans 15 residues. Looked up from germline, CDR1 is SGHTA and CDR2 is FQGNSA. V lost 5 bases to trimming and J lost 7 bases, with 17 bases between them. The CDR3 region has the DNA TGTGCCAGCAGCCCCGGAGCACGTCGGGCTGAAAAACTGTTTTTT. It yields the protein CASSPGARRAEKLFF.